One and the same sample provided the 9 T cell receptor beta chains below, sequenced in a study of blood T cell repertoires in COVID-19. TCRdb's copy holds only in-frame clones and misses some; the assay was immunoSEQ multiplex PCR. The table lists 50,000 to 75,000 clones, approximately 79% of them singletons. The sequenced sample consisted of peripheral blood. The receptors derive from a man aged 55 to 69 with acute or convalescent COVID-19.

The V gene is TRBV2, the J gene TRBJ1-4; TRBD1 is a possible D gene (6 bases). The V gene lost 1 base and the J gene lost 1 base, with 13 bases spanning the gap. The CDR3 length is 17 residues. The germline V gene has CDR1 SNHLY and CDR2 FYNNEI. Written as DNA, the CDR3 is TGTGCCAGCAGTGAAGATCTCGGACAGATAACTAATGAAAAACTGTTTTTT. This translates into CASSEDLGQITNEKLFF.

This rearrangement joins TRBV3-1 (or the pseudogene TRBV3-2) to TRBJ1-1; TRBD1 is a possible D gene (5 bases). In germline, CDR1 is LGHDT, CDR2 YNNKEL (reference sequence). The CDR3 loop spans 16 amino acids. V shed 1 base and J shed 0 bases, with 12 bases lying between them. In DNA, the CDR3 is TGTGCCAGCAGCCAAGCCCAGGGAGGGATGAACACTGAAGCTTTCTTT. Amino acid sequence: CASSQAQGGMNTEAFF.

The CDR3 protein is CATSDGTSGRARDTQYF. For the CDR3, the DNA is TGTGCCACCAGTGATGGGACTAGCGGGAGGGCCAGAGATACGCAGTATTTT. The chain couples TRBV24-1 to TRBJ2-3; TRBD2 matches 16 bases. This CDR3 region has 17 residues. The V segment lost 3 bases and the J segment 5 bases; nucleotides outside the gene matches: 4. Germline CDR1 reads KGHDR; CDR2 reads SFDVKD.

Only one count was recorded for this clone. This chain connects TRBV7-9 to TRBJ2-1; 10 nucleotides line up with TRBD2. CDR1 is SEHNR and CDR2 is FQNEAQ in the germline V gene (reference sequence). The trim removed 1 base at V and 14 bases at J, leaving 11 bases unmatched. The CDR3 runs 15 residues. The CDR3 loop is CASSLVLAGNGKEFF. In DNA, the CDR3 is TGTGCCAGCAGCTTAGTACTAGCGGGAAACGGTAAGGAGTTCTTC. Supplemented by reference TRBV7-9 and TRBJ2-1, the full variable domain reads DTGVSQNPRHKITKRGQNVTFRCDPISEHNRLYWYRQTLGQGPEFLTYFQNEAQLEKSRLLSDRFSAERPKGSFSTLEIQRTEQGDSAMYLCASSLVLAGNGKEFFGPGTRLTVL.

This sequence joins TRBV7-3 and TRBJ2-1, with a tentative D call TRBD2 (6 bases). Trimming took 4 bases from V and 9 from J, leaving 13 bases between them. CDR1 is SGHTA, CDR2 FQGTGA, per germline. The CDR3 length is 13 residues. CDR3 loop: CASSYTLGGEQFF. The CDR3 nucleotides read TGTGCCAGCAGCTACACGCTGGGGGGTGAGCAGTTCTTC.

This chain uses TRBV30 with TRBJ2-3; 8 bases fit TRBD2. The CDR3 spans 18 residues. Germline V gene data show CDR1 as GTSNPN and CDR2 as SVGIG (reference sequence). The ends lost 0 bases at V and 2 bases at J; junction bases unmatched: 13. The DNA of the CDR3 is TGTGCCTGGAGTGTACCCCAACTAGCGGCCTTTGACACAGATACGCAGTATTTT. Amino acid sequence: CAWSVPQLAAFDTDTQYF.

The chain recombines TRBV6-5 with TRBJ2-7; D perhaps matches TRBD2 (5 bases). The CDR3 sequence is 14 residues long. V was clipped by 8 bases and J by 3 bases, with 17 bases between them. Per the germline V gene, CDR1 is MNHEY and CDR2 is SVGAGI. This CDR3 is CASQPTGDFYEQYF. The CDR3 DNA follows: TGTGCCAGCCAACCAACCGGGGATTTCTACGAGCAGTACTTC.

The chain has TRBV3-1 (or the pseudogene TRBV3-2) and TRBJ2-7, with D maybe TRBD2 (6 bases). The CDR3 consists of 14 residues. CDR1 and CDR2 (germline): LGHDT, YNNKEL (reference sequence). V lost 4 bases, J lost 0 bases, and 10 bases lay in between. As DNA, the CDR3 is TGTGCCAGCAGCCCCACGACTAGCTCCTACGAGCAGTACTTC. Encoded protein: CASSPTTSSYEQYF.

The chain combines TRBV15 with TRBJ1-4; 8 bases map to TRBD1. CDR3 length: 16 residues. The ends lost 11 bases at V and 8 bases at J; junction bases unmatched: 19. Germline V gene data show CDR1 as LNHNV and CDR2 as YYDKDF (reference sequence). The CDR3 DNA follows: TGTGCCGCCTATACCGGTCGGACAGGGACCTTCGAAAAACTGTTTTTT. Encoded protein: CAAYTGRTGTFEKLFF.